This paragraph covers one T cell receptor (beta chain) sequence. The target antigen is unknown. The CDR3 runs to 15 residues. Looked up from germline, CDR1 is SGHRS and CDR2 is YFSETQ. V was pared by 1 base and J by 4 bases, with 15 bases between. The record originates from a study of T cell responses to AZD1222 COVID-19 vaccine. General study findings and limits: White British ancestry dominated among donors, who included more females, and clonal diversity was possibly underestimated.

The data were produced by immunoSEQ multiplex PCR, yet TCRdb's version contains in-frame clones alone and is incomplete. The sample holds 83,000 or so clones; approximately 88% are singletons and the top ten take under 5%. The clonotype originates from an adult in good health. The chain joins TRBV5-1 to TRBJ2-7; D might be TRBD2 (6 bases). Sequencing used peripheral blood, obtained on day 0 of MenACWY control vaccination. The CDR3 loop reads CASSLTSQVLYEQYF. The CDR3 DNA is TGCGCCAGCAGCTTGACTAGCCAGGTACTTTACGAGCAGTACTTC.